This note documents a single T cell receptor beta chain sequence. This clonotype has at least ten counts. Its recognized antigen is unknown. Per-nucleotide qualities are absent, and no much larger clonotype sits a single base away. TCR beta CDR3 regions were amplified from RNA transcripts. The first round of RT-PCR for the TCR CDR3 was performed with the HTBI primer set and the Qiagen OneStep RT-PCR kit. Libraries were constructed in a second round of multiplex PCR, after which size selection and purification were performed. Sequencing of the libraries was done on an Illumina HiSeq2000 using paired-end 100 bp reads. The authors' pipeline ran thus. SOAPnuke was used to process the raw data, removing reads that contained adapters or uncalled bases, had a mean Phred below 15, or lacked an exact match to the constant primer or identifier. COPE v1.2.5 was used to merge the high-quality paired reads, and each unique nucleotide sequence was defined as a clonotype. MiTCR v1.1 was used to align clonotypes to the IMGT TRBV, TRBD and TRBJ reference segments. Analysis was restricted to V-J combinations with a frequency above 0.0001, which covered 98% to 99.2% of repertoires. The TCS score was defined as F50 (clonal expansion) divided by E x V (chaos), with BLOSUM62-based TCRdist calculated between CDR3 peptides within each V-J. Welch's t-statistics and random forest reduced fewer than 600 V-J features to 10 to 15, which were used in a naive Bayes classifier (R e1071). Clones were called with MiXCR by TCRdb after fastp trimmed the public reads at Q25, and only in-frame beta chains were retained. Each record represents a unique CDR3 protein, reported with the most common genes and DNA among its rows. The V and J calls come from TCRdb's annotation, not from the publication. Present in this sample are roughly 520,000 distinct CDR3 sequences, around 24% of which were seen just once. Roughly 10% of the sample is taken by the ten largest.

V is cut by 6 bases and J by 6 bases, and the space between the germline ends is 17 bases. Taken from cysteine to phenylalanine, the CDR3 has 14 residues. Of all the DNA, just the CDR3 is kept, 42 bases in frame from base 1. As encoded in the germline V gene, CDR1 is MNHNS while CDR2 is SASEGT. The sample belongs to a study of T cells in Graves' hyperthyroidism and ophthalmopathy (dated by TCRdb to the late 2010s). Study-wide context: Peripheral blood was sampled at the time of initial diagnosis, prior to any treatment. To identify TCR V-J signatures that set the groups apart, the researchers used a discovery cohort of about a hundred patients, made up of under 50 with Graves' ophthalmopathy and some 56 with stable Graves' hyperthyroidism. Whether ophthalmopathy could be predicted prospectively was tested in an independent validation cohort made up of about 18 hyperthyroidism patients plus 17 patients who later progressed to ophthalmopathy. The 95 to 100 discovery patients were randomly split 7:3 into training and test sets. In more than 5 Graves' hyperthyroidism patients, the study also compared T-cell repertoires from thyroid tissue with T-cell repertoires from blood. Following sampling, methimazole starting at 30 mg daily was given to hyperthyroidism patients, and high-dose intravenous methylprednisolone was given to ophthalmopathy patients. The paper reports TCR Vbeta CDR3 sequencing of 140 or so peripheral blood samples: fewer than 50 ophthalmopathy, over 70 hyperthyroidism and around 17 progressor patients. Broader findings and caveats from the paper: In validation, the model predicted progression to ophthalmopathy with approximately 69% sensitivity and approximately 72% specificity, a median of about six months before onset. No statistical method was used to set the sample size in advance, and investigators knew the group allocation. Blood samples also contained most of the expanded thyroid clonotypes (frequency above 0.001), which suggests that blood repertoires may reflect thyroid immune responses. A model built on a 13 V-J signature distinguished ophthalmopathy from stable hyperthyroidism, reaching about 89% sensitivity and around 81% specificity in cross-validation and 80%/75% in testing.

Ophthalmopathy patients had moderately to severely active disease, Clinical Activity Score of at least 3, NOSPECS grade of at least 4, and duration under 3 months. Exclusion was applied to patients with uncontrolled infections, other autoimmune diseases, pregnancy or lactation. Clinical symptoms, serum thyroxine and TRAb, thyroid ultrasound, and orbital computed tomography formed the basis for the diagnoses. PBMCs were isolated from 7.5 to 10 ml of fresh peripheral blood by Ficoll-Paque density gradient centrifugation. Trizol reagent was used to extract total RNA, and RNA quality was then checked on an Agilent 2100 Bioanalyzer.

The chain employs TRBV6-1 and TRBJ1-2; tentative D gene TRBD1, with 6 bases matching. The receptor comes from a woman in her 30s with Graves' ophthalmopathy. The sample was blood. The bases are TGTGCCAGCAGCACCAGCAGGGGCCGAGATGGCTACACCTTC. Its translation reads: CASSTSRGRDGYTF.